These T cell receptor beta chains were read from a single sample in a study of technical replicates of blood from several donors. The method was immunoSEQ multiplex PCR; TCRdb's version includes in-frame clones alone and lacks a portion of them. The table includes some 79,000 clones, roughly 94% detected once. Material: T cells isolated from PBMCs. The receptors originated from a human donor in good health. CDR3s leave out the opening cysteine and the closing phenylalanine or tryptophan. D genes are given only for firm matches. A clone size is listed for some rows: how often the clone was seen (once, few, many), or a class if it is expanded.

TRBJ2-7 NA NA 11 TRBV27 ASSLQGMYEQY
TRBJ2-7 TRBD2 NA 11 TRBV11-2 ASKGGGAGEQY
TRBJ1-5 TRBD1 NA 12 TRBV2 ASSARTGLQPQH
TRBJ2-3 TRBD2 NA 12 TRBV19 ASSIPREADTQY
TRBJ2-1 NA once 14 TRBV11-3 ASSPGWGHRADEQF
TRBJ1-1 TRBD1 NA 12 TRBV6-5 ASSAQGPWTEAF
TRBJ2-3 TRBD1 NA 11 TRBV28 ASKDRGPDTQY
TRBJ2-2 NA once 14 TRBV27 ASSLSSATNTGELF
TRBJ1-3 NA NA 16 TRBV4-2 ASSQGSIRVDSGNTIY
TRBJ1-2 NA NA 12 TRBV7-8 ASSAREIAYGYT
TRBJ2-3 NA NA 11 TRBV9 ASSETSTDTQY
TRBJ2-3 NA NA 12 TRBV5-4 ASSLDRSTDTQY
TRBJ2-7 NA NA 11 TRBV7-8 ASSLAYEYEQY
TRBJ2-1 NA NA 9 TRBV19 ASRGVWEQF
TRBJ2-7 NA NA 11 TRBV11-2 ASILGGGYEQY
TRBJ1-1 NA NA 12 TRBV4-1 ASSQVAGSYEAF
TRBJ1-1 NA NA 13 TRBV4-1 ASSQPRGGNTEAF
TRBJ1-6 TRBD1 NA 14 TRBV5-6 ASSLANQGAYSPLH
TRBJ2-3 NA NA 12 TRBV6-4 ASSVADSTDTQY
TRBJ1-3 NA NA 15 TRBV14 ASSLSVLPRSGNTIY